These 25 T cell receptor beta chains were all obtained from the same sample, sequenced in a study of T cell repertoires in cytomegalovirus infection. TCRdb re-derived calls from the reads in MiXCR, one entry per CDR3 protein. Of fewer than 550,000 distinct CDR3 sequences in the sample, around 10% were seen once. The sequenced sample consisted of PBMCs. The receptors come from a human donor in good health (CMV status not recorded). Some clones in this sample may be carry-over from other donors' samples.

For this clonotype: A much larger clone differs from this one at a single base, so this may be a read error. The V and J genes are TRBV6-2 or TRBV6-3 and TRBJ2-4; D not resolved. This CDR3 region has 13 residues. Trimming shortened V by 5 bases and J by 2 bases, and 7 bases separated the two germline ends. Germline V gene lookup returns CDR1 MNHEY and CDR2 SVGEGT. CDR3 sequence reads: CASSPPSKNIQYF. CDR3 sequence (DNA): TGTGCCAGCAGTCCTCCTTCCAAAAACATTCAGTACTTC.

This clonotype was counted many times. This chain links TRBV7-9 with TRBJ1-2, with D uncertain. Germline CDR1 is SEHNR and CDR2 is FQNEAQ (reference sequence). This CDR3 is built from 14 residues. V was pared by 4 bases and J by 4 bases, with 13 bases between. CDR3 sequence reads: CASSSDSGGYGYTF. The DNA of the CDR3 is TGTGCCAGCAGCTCCGACTCGGGCGGCTATGGCTACACCTTC.

At least ten counts were recorded for this clonotype. The CDR3 protein is CASSQDLGTNSPLHF. As DNA, the CDR3 is TGCGCCAGCAGCCAAGATCTCGGGACCAACTCACCCCTCCACTTT. The chain has TRBV4-1 and TRBJ1-6; TRBD1 is a possible D gene (5 bases). Deletions cut 0 bases from V and 10 bases from J, with 13 bases between. This CDR3 is 15 amino acids long. CDR1 and CDR2 from the germline V gene are MGHRA and YSYEKL.

This clonotype was recorded at least ten times. The chain employs TRBV2 and TRBJ1-5, with 8 bases lining up with TRBD1. With V trimmed by 6 bases and J by 0 bases, 4 bases remained unmatched. CDR3 length: 15 amino acids. Germline CDR1 and CDR2: SNHLY and FYNNEI. This CDR3 reads CASSLQGVSNQPQHF. In nucleotides, the CDR3 is TGTGCCAGCAGCCTACAGGGGGTTAGCAATCAGCCCCAGCATTTT.

This clonotype was seen more than once but under ten times. The chain carries TRBV6-1 and TRBJ1-3; 8 bases agree with TRBD1. CDR3 size: 15 residues. Germline lookup yields CDR1 MNHNS and CDR2 SASEGT. The V segment lost 3 bases and the J segment 4 bases; nucleotides outside the gene matches: 5. CDR3 sequence: CASSEMDRVGNTIYF. In DNA form, the CDR3 reads TGTGCCAGCAGTGAGATGGACAGGGTCGGAAACACCATATATTTT.

This clonotype has a handful of counts. The J gene is TRBJ1-2, the V gene TRBV27; no definite D call. Germline lookup yields CDR1 MNHEY and CDR2 SMNVEV (reference sequence). Trimming took off 2 bases at V and 2 bases at J, with 6 bases between the two ends. The CDR3 is 13 residues long. DNA for the CDR3: TGTGCCAGCAGTTTAGACCCCAACTATGGCTACACCTTC. Translation gives CASSLDPNYGYTF.

This clonotype was counted many times. One end of the junction does not line up with germline, which may come from a read error. The rearrangement uses TRBV11-2 and TRBJ1-4; D is possibly TRBD1 (5 bases). Germline V gives CDR1 SGHAT, CDR2 FQNNGV. The CDR3 is 12 residues long. The CDR3 nucleotides read TGTGCCAGCAGCTTAGCGGGGGGTCGGTCGGCTTTT. Protein sequence: CASSLAGGRSAF.

The table lists this clonotype with many counts. The CDR3 DNA reads TGTGCCAGCAGCTCCCATGGACAGGGACAAGATACGCAGTATTTT. The encoded protein is CASSSHGQGQDTQYF. The gene calls are TRBV11-2 and TRBJ2-3, with 8 bases matching TRBD1. This CDR3 is built from 15 residues. V lost 4 bases and J lost 5; bases outside the gene matches: 8. CDR1 is SGHAT, CDR2 FQNNGV, per germline.

This clonotype has just a few counts. The chain employs TRBV18 and TRBJ2-4, with unresolved D. The germline gives CDR1 KGHSH, CDR2 LQKENI. This CDR3 spans 14 amino acids. With 2 bases removed from V and 0 bases from J, the gap between germline ends came to 5 bases. In DNA, the CDR3 is TGTGCCAGCTCACCAACGACAGCCAAAAACATTCAGTACTTC. Its translation: CASSPTTAKNIQYF.

In its sample, this clonotype was seen many times. V usage is TRBV24-1 and J usage is TRBJ2-1, with 11 bases matching TRBD2. The CDR3 spans 16 residues. V shed 3 bases, J shed 4 bases, and the junction held 4 bases outside the gene matches. Germline V gene sequence: CDR1 KGHDR, CDR2 SFDVKD. Written as DNA, the CDR3 is TGTGCCACCAGTGATCACGGACTAGCGGGTTACAATGAGCAGTTCTTC. Translation: CATSDHGLAGYNEQFF.

This clonotype showed up just a few times. The chain joins TRBV20-1 to TRBJ2-5, with TRBD2 identical over 12 bases. In germline, CDR1 is DFQATT, CDR2 SNEGSKA (reference sequence). The CDR3 is made up of 13 amino acids. V shed 5 bases, J shed 5 bases, and the junction held 3 bases outside the gene matches. The CDR3 DNA reads as TGCAGTGCTGGACTAGCGGGGCGGGAGACCCAGTACTTC. Translated, it gives CSAGLAGRETQYF.

This clonotype was detected only a few times. The chain joins TRBV18 to TRBJ1-4; 7 bases are a match to TRBD1. CDR3 length: 17 amino acids. CDR1 KGHSH and CDR2 LQKENI come from the germline V gene. The V segment lost 2 bases and the J segment 0 bases; nucleotides outside the gene matches: 6. The CDR3 region has the DNA TGTGCCAGCTCACCAAGGACAGGACTTGCAACTAATGAAAAACTGTTTTTT. It yields the protein CASSPRTGLATNEKLFF.

This clonotype was counted at least ten times. The chain is built from TRBV7-3 and TRBJ2-6; D is unclear. With 5 bases removed from V and 0 bases from J, the gap between germline ends came to 11 bases. Per the germline V gene, CDR1 is SGHTA and CDR2 is FQGTGA. The CDR3 covers 16 residues. The DNA of the CDR3 is TGTGCCAGCAGCCCCACCGGTAGCTCTGGGGCCAACGTCCTGACTTTC. Translation: CASSPTGSSGANVLTF.

The chain employs TRBV10-3 and TRBJ2-7; perhaps TRBD1 as D (5 bases). V lost 8 bases to trimming and J lost 1 base, with 18 bases between them. This CDR3 region has 15 residues. Germline V gene lookup returns CDR1 ENHRY and CDR2 SYGVKD. CDR3 residues: CAIAVRSRASYEQYF. The DNA of the CDR3 is TGTGCCATCGCGGTCCGGTCCAGGGCGTCCTACGAGCAGTACTTC.

This clonotype was seen a few times. The chain uses TRBV19 and TRBJ1-5; TRBD1 agrees at 7 bases. The CDR3 covers 14 residues. Germline trimming cut 5 bases from V and 9 bases from J; bases unmatched to any gene: 10. Germline CDR1 is LNHDA and CDR2 is SQIVND (reference sequence). The CDR3 protein is CASSPDRVLWPQHF. The CDR3 nucleotides are TGTGCCAGTAGTCCTGACAGGGTCCTTTGGCCCCAGCATTTT. The whole variable domain, filled in from reference TRBV19 and TRBJ1-5, reads DGGITQSPKYLFRKEGQNVTLSCEQNLNHDAMYWYRQDPGQGLRLIYYSQIVNDFQKGDIAEGYSVSREKKESFPLTVTSAQKNPTAFYLCASSPDRVLWPQHFGDGTRLSIL.

This clonotype was picked up many times. V and J are TRBV12-3 or TRBV12-4 and TRBJ2-1, with 12 bases lining up with TRBD1. V was pared by 8 bases and J by 9 bases, with 11 bases of the junction left unmatched. The CDR3 runs to 15 residues. The DNA of the CDR3 is TGTGCCAGCTCCTCCGGGACAGGGGGCTTTGGTGAGCAGTTCTTC. It translates to CASSSGTGGFGEQFF.

The chain has TRBV15 and TRBJ1-5, with TRBD1 matching over 8 bases. The ends lost 8 bases at V and 4 bases at J; junction bases unmatched: 10. Germline V gene data show CDR1 as LNHNV and CDR2 as YYDKDF (reference sequence). This CDR3 is built from 15 residues. The CDR3 DNA sequence: TGTGCCACCTCAAGACAGGGGAAGGATAATCAGCCCCAGCATTTT. Translating gives CATSRQGKDNQPQHF.

This clonotype was seen at least ten times. The chain is built from TRBV15 and TRBJ1-1; D is unresolved. The CDR3 contains 13 residues. The ends were cut back, 5 bases at V and 3 bases at J, with 10 bases in the middle. Germline CDR1 LNHNV, CDR2 YYDKDF (reference sequence). CDR3 residues: CATSRAADTEAFF. DNA for the CDR3: TGTGCCACCAGCCGAGCAGCGGACACTGAAGCTTTCTTT.

This clonotype came up many times. The chain carries TRBV19 and TRBJ1-1, with unresolved D. The CDR3 is 13 amino acids. Trimming cost V 1 base and J 5 bases, with 8 bases left between them. Germline lookup yields CDR1 LNHDA and CDR2 SQIVND (reference sequence). The CDR3 loop is CASSIGRETEAFF. CDR3 bases: TGTGCCAGTAGTATAGGGCGCGAGACTGAAGCTTTCTTT.

This clonotype was detected many times. The J gene is TRBJ2-1, the V gene TRBV7-3; D tentatively reads TRBD1 or TRBD2 (7 bases each). The germline CDR1 and CDR2 sequences are SGHTA and FQGTGA. V was pared by 5 bases and J by 2 bases, with 13 bases between. The CDR3 has 15 residues. CDR3 nucleotide sequence: TGTGCCAGCAGCCCAGGGGGGGAGCCCTACAATGAGCAGTTCTTC. As protein: CASSPGGEPYNEQFF.

This clonotype occurred many times. The chain couples TRBV7-9 to TRBJ2-3, with D possibly being TRBD2 (5 bases). The CDR3 loop spans 16 amino acids. V dropped 6 bases and J dropped 4 bases, with 20 bases sitting between them. The germline CDR1 and CDR2 sequences are SEHNR and FQNEAQ (reference sequence). The CDR3 loop is CASSSNLIGSPDTQYF. The CDR3, as DNA: TGTGCCAGCAGTTCCAACTTAATAGGGAGTCCAGATACGCAGTATTTT.

This clonotype was seen only a few times. The V and J genes are TRBV23-1 and TRBJ2-3, with D possibly TRBD2 on 5 matching bases. TRBV23-1 is designated an ORF whose function remains uncertain. The CDR3 has 22 amino acids. Trimming shortened V by 0 bases and J by 3 bases, and 31 bases separated the two germline ends. In DNA form, the CDR3 reads TGCGCCAGCAGTCAATCGGGCGACTATTCCCGCAGGCCCCCCGCAAGGACAGATACGCAGTATTTT. This gives the protein CASSQSGDYSRRPPARTDTQYF.

J is TRBJ2-7 and V is TRBV27; D perhaps matches TRBD2 (5 bases). CDR3 size: 14 residues. With 3 bases removed from V and 3 bases from J, the gap between germline ends came to 12 bases. CDR1 is MNHEY and CDR2 is SMNVEV in the germline V gene (reference sequence). CDR3 region: CASSFSIGDYEQYF. DNA for the CDR3: TGTGCCAGCAGTTTCTCTATCGGGGACTACGAGCAGTACTTC.

The CDR3 nucleotides read TGCAGCGTTGAGGAGGGCAATCAGCCCCAGCATTTT. Residues: CSVEEGNQPQHF. The genes are TRBV29-1 and TRBJ1-5, with D unresolved. From germline, CDR1 is SQVTM and CDR2 ANQGSEA. V was clipped by 3 bases and J by 2 bases, with 5 bases between them. This CDR3 comprises 12 residues.

There are a few counts of this clonotype. CDR3 loop: CATSKDRGTGELFF. The DNA of the CDR3 is TGCGCCACCTCGAAGGACAGGGGCACCGGGGAGCTGTTTTTT. The genes are TRBV5-1 and TRBJ2-2; 9 nucleotides agree with TRBD1. Losses at the gene ends were 9 bases for V and 4 bases for J; bases not matched to a gene: 7. Per the germline V gene, CDR1 is SGHRS and CDR2 is YFSETQ. This CDR3 has 14 residues.